These T cell receptor beta chains were read from a single sample in a study of CD8+ T cells in alopecia areata. Libraries were prepared by immunoSEQ multiplex PCR; TCRdb keeps only in-frame clonotypes and omits some of them. Altogether approximately 180,000 clones are present, less than 75% being singletons, with the ten largest covering over 10%. The specimen comprised CD8+ T cells sorted from blood, sampled at week 0. The origin of the receptors is a human donor with alopecia areata. The CDR3 runs from the conserved cysteine through the conserved F or W. D genes are given only for firm matches. Size tells how often a clone was seen (once, few, many) or the class of an expanded clone, and some rows leave it out.

cdr3_nt: TGTGCCAGCAACCCATTCAGGGTAGCGGCCAAAAACATTCAGTACTTC
cdr3_aa: CASNPFRVAAKNIQYF
d_call: NA
clone_size: NA
v_call: TRBV28
j_call: TRBJ2-4

cdr3_nt: TGTGCCAGCAGCGATTCGGGGTTAAGCTCCTACAATGAGCAGTTCTTC
cdr3_aa: CASSDSGLSSYNEQFF
d_call: NA
clone_size: NA
v_call: TRBV9
j_call: TRBJ2-1

cdr3_nt: TGTGCCAGCAGTAACTTAAGGGATGGCTACACCTTC
cdr3_aa: CASSNLRDGYTF
d_call: NA
clone_size: NA
v_call: TRBV21-1
j_call: TRBJ1-2

cdr3_nt: TGTGCCAGCAGCCTCGAGACGGAGCGAGATACGCAGTATTTT
cdr3_aa: CASSLETERDTQYF
d_call: NA
clone_size: once
v_call: TRBV7-9
j_call: TRBJ2-3

cdr3_nt: TGTGCCAGCAGCCCCCCCCGGCGGAGCACAGATACGCAGTATTTT
cdr3_aa: CASSPPRRSTDTQYF
d_call: NA
clone_size: NA
v_call: TRBV5-6
j_call: TRBJ2-3

cdr3_nt: TGCAGCGTTGAGGGACTAGCGGGGGGCGGGAGCTCCTACAATGAGCAGTTCTTC
cdr3_aa: CSVEGLAGGGSSYNEQFF
d_call: TRBD2
clone_size: few
v_call: TRBV29-1
j_call: TRBJ2-1

cdr3_nt: TGTGCCTGGAGTCCATTTACGGGACGTCCATACACTGAAGCTTTCTTT
cdr3_aa: CAWSPFTGRPYTEAFF
d_call: NA
clone_size: NA
v_call: TRBV30
j_call: TRBJ1-1

cdr3_nt: TGTGCCAGCAGCTTAGGCCGTTCTGACAGGGGAGACCTCTATGGCTACACCTTC
cdr3_aa: CASSLGRSDRGDLYGYTF
d_call: TRBD1
clone_size: NA
v_call: TRBV13
j_call: TRBJ1-2

cdr3_nt: TGTGCCAGCAGCGAGAGGGGGTACGAGCAGTACTTC
cdr3_aa: CASSERGYEQYF
d_call: NA
clone_size: NA
v_call: TRBV7-9
j_call: TRBJ2-7

cdr3_nt: TGTGCCAGCAGCTTAGCAGCAGGATACAATGAGCAGTTCTTC
cdr3_aa: CASSLAAGYNEQFF
d_call: NA
clone_size: NA
v_call: TRBV7-9
j_call: TRBJ2-1

cdr3_nt: TGTGCCAGCAGTAAACTAGCGGGGGGCAGCACAGATACGCAGTATTTT
cdr3_aa: CASSKLAGGSTDTQYF
d_call: TRBD2
clone_size: NA
v_call: TRBV2
j_call: TRBJ2-3

cdr3_nt: TGCGCCAGCAGCGAGGGGCCGGATGAAAAACTGTTTTTT
cdr3_aa: CASSEGPDEKLFF
d_call: NA
clone_size: NA
v_call: TRBV10-2
j_call: TRBJ1-4

cdr3_nt: TGTGCCTGCTGTCCGGGGTCCAGCACAGATACGCAGTATTTT
cdr3_aa: CACCPGSSTDTQYF
d_call: NA
clone_size: few
v_call: TRBV6-5
j_call: TRBJ2-3

cdr3_nt: TGTGCCGTCCGGAGGGCTGGGGACGAGCAGTACTTC
cdr3_aa: CAVRRAGDEQYF
d_call: NA
clone_size: NA
v_call: TRBV10-3
j_call: TRBJ2-7

cdr3_nt: TGTGCCATCAGTGACAGACTAGCAGTCGATACGCAGTATTTT
cdr3_aa: CAISDRLAVDTQYF
d_call: TRBD2
clone_size: NA
v_call: TRBV10-3
j_call: TRBJ2-3

cdr3_nt: TGCGCCAGCATTCAGGGGAATCCAATTTCACCCCTCCACTTT
cdr3_aa: CASIQGNPISPLHF
d_call: NA
clone_size: NA
v_call: TRBV23-1
j_call: TRBJ1-6

cdr3_nt: TGCGCCAGCAAATCCCAAGGGGATGAGCAGTTCTTC
cdr3_aa: CASKSQGDEQFF
d_call: NA
clone_size: few
v_call: TRBV5-1
j_call: TRBJ2-1

cdr3_nt: TGTGCCTGGACAACAGGACAGTCCTACGAGCAGTACTTC
cdr3_aa: CAWTTGQSYEQYF
d_call: NA
clone_size: few
v_call: TRBV30
j_call: TRBJ2-7

cdr3_nt: TGCAGCGTTGAAGGACAGGGGTCGTCCGAGCAGTACTTC
cdr3_aa: CSVEGQGSSEQYF
d_call: TRBD1
clone_size: NA
v_call: TRBV29-1
j_call: TRBJ2-7

cdr3_nt: TGTGCCTGGGTGCCGGCCCACCAAGCGCTCTATGGCTACACCTTC
cdr3_aa: CAWVPAHQALYGYTF
d_call: NA
clone_size: once
v_call: TRBV30
j_call: TRBJ1-2

cdr3_nt: TGTGCCAGTAGTTGGGGAGTAACTGAAGCTTTCTTT
cdr3_aa: CASSWGVTEAFF
d_call: NA
clone_size: NA
v_call: TRBV19
j_call: TRBJ1-1

cdr3_nt: TGTGCCAGCAGTTACTCATGGGGGGCGCACTCCGGGGAGCTGTTTTTT
cdr3_aa: CASSYSWGAHSGELFF
d_call: NA
clone_size: NA
v_call: TRBV6-5
j_call: TRBJ2-2

cdr3_nt: TGTGCCTGGAGCACCAGGGGGGGTGAGCAGTTCTTC
cdr3_aa: CAWSTRGGEQFF
d_call: NA
clone_size: NA
v_call: TRBV30
j_call: TRBJ2-1

cdr3_nt: TGTGCCAGCAGTTACCGGGTTAGCGGGACCCAGTACTTC
cdr3_aa: CASSYRVSGTQYF
d_call: NA
clone_size: NA
v_call: TRBV6-5
j_call: TRBJ2-5

cdr3_nt: TGTGCCACCAGCAGAGGCACCGGGACAGGGGCCGCCGAATCTGGAAACACCATATATTTT
cdr3_aa: CATSRGTGTGAAESGNTIYF
d_call: TRBD1
clone_size: few
v_call: TRBV15
j_call: TRBJ1-3

cdr3_nt: TGCAGCGTTGAGACAAGTGACAGGGTAGGGAACTATGGCTACACCTTC
cdr3_aa: CSVETSDRVGNYGYTF
d_call: TRBD1
clone_size: NA
v_call: TRBV29-1
j_call: TRBJ1-2

cdr3_nt: TGTGCCAGCAGTCGCAATTGGGGGAGCACAGATACGCAGTATTTT
cdr3_aa: CASSRNWGSTDTQYF
d_call: NA
clone_size: NA
v_call: TRBV6-5
j_call: TRBJ2-3

cdr3_nt: TGTGCCAGCAGTAATGGACAGGGTGAGACTGAAGCTTTCTTT
cdr3_aa: CASSNGQGETEAFF
d_call: TRBD1
clone_size: once
v_call: TRBV6-5
j_call: TRBJ1-1

cdr3_nt: TGTGCCAGCAGCTCCCGTAGGAGATCGGAAGAGACCCAGTACTTC
cdr3_aa: CASSSRRRSEETQYF
d_call: NA
clone_size: once
v_call: TRBV5-6
j_call: TRBJ2-5

cdr3_nt: TGTGCCAGCAGCTTTGAGACAGCCTCGAACACTGAAGCTTTCTTT
cdr3_aa: CASSFETASNTEAFF
d_call: NA
clone_size: NA
v_call: TRBV7-9
j_call: TRBJ1-1

cdr3_nt: TGTGCCAGCAGCTCGGGACAGGGGAAAAAGGGGTACTTC
cdr3_aa: CASSSGQGKKGYF
d_call: TRBD1
clone_size: NA
v_call: TRBV13
j_call: TRBJ2-7

cdr3_nt: TGTGCCAGCAGCGTAGGAACGAATCAGCCCCAGCATTTT
cdr3_aa: CASSVGTNQPQHF
d_call: NA
clone_size: few
v_call: TRBV9
j_call: TRBJ1-5

cdr3_nt: TGTGCCAGTAAACGACAGGGGGGAGAGACCCAGTACTTC
cdr3_aa: CASKRQGGETQYF
d_call: TRBD1
clone_size: NA
v_call: TRBV19
j_call: TRBJ2-5

cdr3_nt: TGTGCCTGGACTATCGGGCCGGAGGCTTTCTTT
cdr3_aa: CAWTIGPEAFF
d_call: NA
clone_size: NA
v_call: TRBV30
j_call: TRBJ1-1

cdr3_nt: TGCGCCAGCAGCTTGACATGGGGGGCCAACGTCCTGACTTTC
cdr3_aa: CASSLTWGANVLTF
d_call: NA
clone_size: NA
v_call: TRBV5-1
j_call: TRBJ2-6

cdr3_nt: TGTGCCAGCAGTAATACCGTGCAAGAGACCCAGTACTTC
cdr3_aa: CASSNTVQETQYF
d_call: NA
clone_size: NA
v_call: TRBV5-6
j_call: TRBJ2-5

cdr3_nt: TGTGCCAGCAACACAGGGGTCTATGGCTACACCTTC
cdr3_aa: CASNTGVYGYTF
d_call: TRBD1
clone_size: NA
v_call: TRBV4-2
j_call: TRBJ1-2

cdr3_nt: TGCGCCAGCAGCTTTGATTCGGACAGGGGGCATTACAATGAGCAGTTCTTC
cdr3_aa: CASSFDSDRGHYNEQFF
d_call: TRBD1
clone_size: once
v_call: TRBV5-1
j_call: TRBJ2-1

cdr3_nt: TGCAGTGCGACGAGCTCCTACGAGCAGTACTTC
cdr3_aa: CSATSSYEQYF
d_call: NA
clone_size: NA
v_call: TRBV20-1
j_call: TRBJ2-7

cdr3_nt: TGCGCCAGCAGCCCGGAAGGACGGGGGAGAGAGACCCAGTACTTC
cdr3_aa: CASSPEGRGRETQYF
d_call: NA
clone_size: once
v_call: TRBV5-1
j_call: TRBJ2-5

cdr3_nt: TGTGCCAGCAGCGTAGGGGGCCACGTCCAAGAGACCCAGTACTTC
cdr3_aa: CASSVGGHVQETQYF
d_call: NA
clone_size: few
v_call: TRBV9
j_call: TRBJ2-5

cdr3_nt: TGTGCCAGCATCCAAACACCCGTAGTGGTAGATACGCAGTATTTT
cdr3_aa: CASIQTPVVVDTQYF
d_call: NA
clone_size: NA
v_call: TRBV7-9
j_call: TRBJ2-3

cdr3_nt: TGTGCCATCAGTGAGCCGGGACAGGAGATAACATTATTCTCCTACGAGCAGTACTTC
cdr3_aa: CAISEPGQEITLFSYEQYF
d_call: TRBD1
clone_size: NA
v_call: TRBV10-3
j_call: TRBJ2-7

cdr3_nt: TGTGCCAGCAGTCCTACAGGCAACAACTATGGCTACACCTTC
cdr3_aa: CASSPTGNNYGYTF
d_call: NA
clone_size: NA
v_call: TRBV27
j_call: TRBJ1-2

cdr3_nt: TGCGCCAGCAGCCAAGAAGGAATGAACACTGAAGCTTTCTTT
cdr3_aa: CASSQEGMNTEAFF
d_call: NA
clone_size: NA
v_call: TRBV4-1
j_call: TRBJ1-1

cdr3_nt: TGTGCCAGCAGCTTAGGGCGGTCGGGGGTCTACGAGCAGTACTTC
cdr3_aa: CASSLGRSGVYEQYF
d_call: NA
clone_size: NA
v_call: TRBV7-9
j_call: TRBJ2-7

cdr3_nt: TGCGCCAGCACCCCCGGACAGGGTAACTATGGCTACACCTTC
cdr3_aa: CASTPGQGNYGYTF
d_call: TRBD1
clone_size: NA
v_call: TRBV5-1
j_call: TRBJ1-2

cdr3_nt: TGTGCCAGCAGTCCAACAGGGGGGAGAGATGGCTACACCTTC
cdr3_aa: CASSPTGGRDGYTF
d_call: TRBD1
clone_size: many
v_call: TRBV7-9
j_call: TRBJ1-2

cdr3_nt: TGTGCCAGCAGGAACCGAGGGGGGCTCCGCAATCAGCCCCAGCATTTT
cdr3_aa: CASRNRGGLRNQPQHF
d_call: NA
clone_size: NA
v_call: TRBV5-4
j_call: TRBJ1-5

cdr3_nt: TGTGCCAGCAGCTCCCAGACAAGTACCACTGAAGCTTTCTTT
cdr3_aa: CASSSQTSTTEAFF
d_call: NA
clone_size: few
v_call: TRBV7-9
j_call: TRBJ1-1

cdr3_nt: TGTGCCACCAGCCGGCTCGAGGGGGCTATCGCTGAAGCTTTCTTT
cdr3_aa: CATSRLEGAIAEAFF
d_call: TRBD1
clone_size: few
v_call: TRBV15
j_call: TRBJ1-1

cdr3_nt: TGTGCCAGCAGCAGAGGACGCTCCTACGAGCAGTACTTC
cdr3_aa: CASSRGRSYEQYF
d_call: NA
clone_size: NA
v_call: TRBV7-6
j_call: TRBJ2-7

cdr3_nt: TGTGCCAGCAGTTCGACGCCTAGGCAGGGTAACACTGAAGCTTTCTTT
cdr3_aa: CASSSTPRQGNTEAFF
d_call: NA
clone_size: few
v_call: TRBV7-9
j_call: TRBJ1-1

cdr3_nt: TGCGCCAGCAGTGACGGGCAGACAAATCAGCCCCAGCATTTT
cdr3_aa: CASSDGQTNQPQHF
d_call: NA
clone_size: NA
v_call: TRBV10-2
j_call: TRBJ1-5